The 21 T cell receptor beta chains below all came from one sample that was sequenced in a study of T cell clonality in common variable immunodeficiency. Their recognized antigens are unknown. TCRdb's table, derived via immunoSEQ multiplex PCR, lists solely in-frame clones and lacks some. In total the sample includes about 33,000 clones, none of them seen once. Study-level results: In common variable immunodeficiency, TCR beta chains reportedly carried fewer deletions and N-nucleotide insertions.

Sequencing input: peripheral blood mononuclear cells. These receptors came from a human donor with common variable immunodeficiency.

This clone came up many times. The CDR3 is cut off 3 residues early in the read; its end comes from the germline J gene. The chain carries TRBV10-1 and TRBJ1-1; D might be TRBD1 (6 bases). This CDR3 comprises 13 residues. The ends were cut back, 3 bases at V and 4 bases at J, with 9 bases in the middle. Germline V gene lookup returns CDR1 WNHNN and CDR2 SYGVQD (reference sequence). This CDR3 reads CASSEGRGTEAFF. Partial CDR3 DNA: TGCGCCAGCAGTGAAGGCAGGGGCACTGAA.

This clone was picked up many times. The sequenced fragment ends 3 residues before the CDR3 boundary, so the rest is inferred from the germline J gene. The chain joins TRBV5-4 to TRBJ2-5; the D is unclear. CDR1 and CDR2 (germline): SGHNT, YYREEE (reference sequence). V was trimmed by 0 bases and J by 3 bases, leaving 3 bases between them. The CDR3 length is 12 residues. CDR3 bases read: TGTGCCAGCAGCTTGGACAAAGAGACC. Translation: CASSLDKET. In full, the CDR3 is CASSLDKETQYF.

In its sample, this clone was seen a few times. The read finishes 3 residues shy of the CDR3 end, and the germline J gene is used to complete it. This chain uses TRBV30 with TRBJ2-7, with TRBD2 matching 8 bases. CDR3 length equals 13 residues. The V gene end was trimmed by 4 bases and the J gene end by 6 bases; junction bases not matched to a gene: 8. Per germline, CDR1 GTSNPN and CDR2 SVGIG (reference sequence). The part of the CDR3 DNA that was read is TGTGCCTGGACCCCCGGGACTAGTGGCGAG. Its translation: CAWTPGTSGE. The whole CDR3 protein is CAWTPGTSGEQYF.

This clone appeared many times. The read finishes 3 residues shy of the CDR3 end, and the germline J gene is used to complete it. This chain links TRBV5-1 with TRBJ2-5; tentative D call: TRBD2 (5 bases). In germline, CDR1 is SGHRS, CDR2 YFSETQ. The CDR3 consists of 13 residues. Trimming removed 5 bases at V and 1 base at J, with 9 bases between. CDR3 protein: CASRRASQETQYF. The DNA read from the CDR3 is TGCGCCAGCAGGAGGGCCTCCCAAGAGACC.

This clone has ten or more counts. The CDR3 goes on 3 residues after the read ends, and that part is filled in from the germline J gene. The chain uses TRBV6-1 and TRBJ2-7; D is uncertain. The length of the CDR3 is 12 residues. V was pared by 4 bases and J by 3 bases, with 7 bases between. Germline V gene data show CDR1 as MNHNS and CDR2 as SASEGT. The covered CDR3 bases are TGTGCCAGCAGTGGGCATATCTACGAG. Its translation: CASSGHIYE. The CDR3 as a whole reads CASSGHIYEQYF.

This clone appeared a few times. Read sequence stops 3 residues before the CDR3 end, and the germline J gene provides the missing end. The rearrangement links TRBV2 to TRBJ2-1; TRBD1 agrees at 10 bases. The CDR3 is 15 amino acids. V shed 6 bases, J shed 3 bases, and the junction held 5 bases outside the gene matches. CDR1 and CDR2 (germline): SNHLY, FYNNEI. The CDR3 loop is CASRVGQGLYNEQFF. CDR3 DNA (partial): TGTGCCAGCAGAGTGGGACAGGGGCTCTACAATGAG. The complete variable domain, with remaining parts taken from reference TRBV2 and TRBJ2-1, reads EPEVTQTPSHQVTQMGQEVILRCVPISNHLYFYWYRQILGQKVEFLVSFYNNEISEKSEIFDDQFSVERPDGSNFTLKIRSTKLEDSAMYFCASRVGQGLYNEQFFGPGTRLTVL.

This clone has ten or more counts. At one end the junction does not follow the germline gene, possibly because of a read error. The DNA ends 3 residues before the CDR3 does, and the rest of the CDR3 is filled in from the germline J gene. The gene calls are TRBV5-5 and TRBJ1-2; possible D gene TRBD1, 6 bases. This CDR3 has 15 residues. The germline V gene has CDR1 SGHKS and CDR2 YYEKEE (reference sequence). CDR3 DNA (partial): TGTGCCAGCAGGTTGGACCCTACAGGGAACTATGGC. Translating it yields CASRLDPTGNYG. In full, the CDR3 is CASRLDPTGNYGYTF.

This clone occurred many times. The read is 3 residues too short to cover the CDR3 end, so that end is filled in from the germline J gene. The chain joins TRBV18 to TRBJ1-1; tentative D call: TRBD1 (6 bases). The ends were cut back, 3 bases at V and 1 base at J, with 12 bases in the middle. The CDR3 has 15 residues. Germline CDR1 reads KGHSH; CDR2 reads LQKENI. The CDR3 loop is CASSPTGQPNTEAFF. CDR3 DNA, as far as it was read: TGTGCCAGCTCACCTACAGGACAGCCGAACACTGAA.

This clone was seen only a few times. The CDR3 goes on 3 residues after the read ends, and that part is filled in from the germline J gene. The V and J genes are TRBV2 and TRBJ2-5; 8 bases are a match to TRBD1. This CDR3 contains 14 residues. Germline V gene data show CDR1 as SNHLY and CDR2 as FYNNEI. Trimming at V came to 5 bases and at J to 5 bases, leaving 7 bases not matched to a gene. The CDR3 bases that were read are TGTGCCAGCAGTCGGACAGGGTCTCGGGAGACC. Translated, it gives CASSRTGSRET. The whole CDR3 sequence is CASSRTGSRETQYF.

A word on this clone: With the read ending 3 residues before the CDR3 end, the germline J gene is used to fill in that end. V and J are TRBV5-1 and TRBJ2-7; 9 nucleotides match TRBD1. In germline, CDR1 is SGHRS, CDR2 YFSETQ. The CDR3 is made up of 15 amino acids. The V and J ends lost 1 base and 6 bases, in that order; junction bases with no gene match: 8. The chain's CDR3 is CASSLSGTGRSEQYF. The CDR3 DNA, read in part, is TGCGCCAGCAGCTTGTCTGGGACAGGGAGGTCCGAG.

A note on this clone: The missing CDR3 end, 3 residues past where the read stops, is filled in from the germline J gene. The chain links TRBV30 to TRBJ2-3; TRBD1 matches 8 bases. This CDR3 has 13 amino acids. V lost 2 bases to trimming and J lost 4 bases; unmatched junction nucleotides: 2. The V gene's germline CDR1 is GTSNPN and CDR2 SVGIG (reference sequence). The sequenced part of the CDR3 DNA is TGTGCCTGGAGTATGACAGGGGCAGATACG. Protein sequence: CAWSMTGADT. From start to end, the CDR3 is CAWSMTGADTQYF.

With respect to this clone: The read ends 3 residues shy of where the CDR3 ends; the end is completed using the germline J gene. The chain is built from TRBV19 and TRBJ1-2; TRBD1 is a possible D gene (6 bases). CDR1 is LNHDA and CDR2 is SQIVND in the germline V gene (reference sequence). V was shortened by 3 bases and J by 7 bases, with 15 bases between the two germline ends. The CDR3 is 14 amino acids. Here the CDR3 reads CASSILRTASGYTF. The CDR3 bases that were read are TGTGCCAGTAGTATTCTCCGGACAGCCTCTGGC.

For this clone: The read is 3 residues too short to cover the CDR3 end, so that end is filled in from the germline J gene. This chain connects TRBV13 to TRBJ2-7; 7 bases align to TRBD1. V was pared by 6 bases and J by 0 bases, with 8 bases of the junction left unmatched. The CDR3 has 15 residues. Germline loops: CDR1 PRHDT, CDR2 FYEKMQ (reference sequence). This CDR3 reads CASRQRQGSSYEQYF. The CDR3 bases that were read are TGTGCCAGCAGACAGAGACAGGGTAGCTCCTACGAG.

This clone qualifies as medium-sized. Coverage ceases 3 residues before the CDR3 finishes, and the germline J gene fills in the end. The V and J genes are TRBV29-1 and TRBJ1-2; 9 bases match TRBD1. In germline, CDR1 is SQVTM, CDR2 ANQGSEA. V lost 6 bases, J lost 4 bases, and 6 bases stayed unmatched. This CDR3 has 13 residues. The part of the CDR3 DNA that was read is TGCAGCGTAGGACAGGGGAACGGCTATGGC. Translating it yields CSVGQGNGYG. In full, the CDR3 is CSVGQGNGYGYTF.

There are many counts of this clone. Read coverage stops 3 residues before the CDR3 terminus; the germline J gene supplies the remainder. This chain joins TRBV20-1 and TRBJ1-4; 10 bases align to TRBD1. Germline loops: CDR1 DFQATT, CDR2 SNEGSKA (reference sequence). This CDR3 comprises 17 residues. Losses at the gene ends were 1 base for V and 7 bases for J; bases not matched to a gene: 12. Partial CDR3 DNA: TGCAGTGCTAGAGGCCGACAGGGGGCGGGTTATAGTGAAAAA. Its translation is CSARGRQGAGYSEK. From start to end, the CDR3 is CSARGRQGAGYSEKLFF.

CDR3 DNA (partial): TGCAGTGCTAGAGATAAGGCGGGGACAGATACG. Translating it yields CSARDKAGTDT. The full-length CDR3 reads as CSARDKAGTDTQYF. The chain recombines TRBV20-1 with TRBJ2-3; D may be TRBD2 (6 bases). Coverage ceases 3 residues before the CDR3 finishes, and the germline J gene fills in the end. The V end lost 0 bases, the J end lost 3 bases, and 10 bases lay between the germline ends. Germline-derived CDR1 and CDR2 are DFQATT and SNEGSKA (reference sequence). The CDR3 contains 14 residues.

With regard to this clone: The read gets to within 3 residues of the CDR3 end, and the germline J gene fills in the rest. The chain is built from TRBV18 and TRBJ1-1; D is perhaps TRBD1 (5 bases). Trimming took off 3 bases at V and 1 base at J, with 15 bases between the two ends. CDR3 length: 16 residues. Germline CDR1 and CDR2: KGHSH and LQKENI. The CDR3 bases that were read are TGTGCCAGCTCACCTTACCACCAAGGGGCGAACACTGAA. The encoded protein is CASSPYHQGANTE. The whole CDR3 protein reads CASSPYHQGANTEAFF.

The table lists this clone with many counts. CDR3: CASSKTLEGSQPQHF. The CDR3 DNA, read in part, is TGTGCCAGTAGTAAAACGCTAGAGGGGAGTCAGCCC. The genes are TRBV19 and TRBJ1-5; D is possibly TRBD1 (5 bases). The CDR3 end falls 3 residues outside the read, so it is completed with the germline J gene. The CDR3 consists of 15 residues. Germline V lookup: CDR1 LNHDA, CDR2 SQIVND (reference sequence). V lost 4 bases and J lost 6, with 16 bases in between.

This clone was detected ten times or more. Incomplete CDR3 DNA: TGTGCCAGCAGTGACTCGAAGGGGTCGGATTACAATGAG. Its translation: CASSDSKGSDYNE. The CDR3 in full is CASSDSKGSDYNEQFF. The chain links TRBV6-4 to TRBJ2-1; a possible D gene is TRBD1 (5 bases). Read data end 3 residues before the CDR3 end; the end is taken from the germline J gene. CDR1 and CDR2 from the germline V gene are MRHNA and SNTAGT. V was clipped by 0 bases and J by 4 bases, with 13 bases between them. The CDR3 length is 16 residues.

This clone was recorded a few times. The read is 3 residues too short to cover the CDR3 end, so that end is filled in from the germline J gene. The V and J genes are TRBV19 and TRBJ1-5; no clear D. Germline V lookup: CDR1 LNHDA, CDR2 SQIVND (reference sequence). The CDR3 totals 14 residues. V was trimmed by 3 bases and J by 3 bases, leaving 9 bases between them. The CDR3 protein is CASSIMADNQPQHF. The CDR3 DNA, read in part, is TGTGCCAGTAGTATTATGGCAGACAATCAGCCC.

This clone was counted only a few times. The read falls 3 residues short of the CDR3 end, and the missing part is taken from the germline J gene. The V and J genes are TRBV5-1 and TRBJ1-4, with D possibly TRBD1 on 5 matching bases. This CDR3 contains 14 residues. From germline, CDR1 is SGHRS and CDR2 YFSETQ. The V and J ends lost 0 bases and 7 bases respectively, with 10 bases between them. The sequenced part of the CDR3 DNA is TGCGCCAGCAGCTTGGCCTGGGGGGGTGAAAAA. Amino acids: CASSLAWGGEK. The whole CDR3 protein reads CASSLAWGGEKLFF.